This T cell receptor beta chain was sequenced during a study of T cells in Graves' hyperthyroidism and ophthalmopathy. Whole-study findings and limits: Classification by a 13 V-J model distinguished ophthalmopathy from stable hyperthyroidism.

From RNA transcripts, TCR beta CDR3 regions were amplified. A first-round RT-PCR of the TCR CDR3 used the HTBI primer set. TCRdb recomputed calls from the multiplex PCR reads with MiXCR, one row per CDR3 protein. The profile shows 700,000 or so distinct CDR3 sequences, approximately 16% of them singletons. A word on this clonotype: Its antigen is still unknown.

CDR1 and CDR2 from the germline V gene are GTSNPN and SVGIG (reference sequence). Trimming took 5 bases from V and 2 from J, leaving 7 bases between them. There are 11 residues in the CDR3. Among the patients, aged 18 to 65, hyperthyroidism was newly diagnosed and had lasted under 2 months. The authors obtained PBMCs from over 8.5 ml of fresh peripheral blood. Sequencing was done on a sample of blood. This TCR came from a man aged 18 to 29 with Graves' hyperthyroidism. V gene TRBV30 combines with J gene TRBJ2-7; D is undetermined. CDR3 nucleotides: TGTGCCTGGCGGACCGCCTACGAGCAGTACTTC. Translation: CAWRTAYEQYF.